This T cell receptor (beta chain) was documented in a study of OX40 agonist ivuxolimab in advanced cancers. For context, the study as a whole: Ivuxolimab was a fully human IgG2 agonistic monoclonal antibody targeting the costimulatory receptor OX40 (CD134). Intravenous ivuxolimab was administered to patients every 2 weeks at six dose levels: 0.01, 0.1, 0.3, 1.5, 3 and 10 mg/kg. Of the 50 or so patients in dose escalation, around 19 had hepatocellular carcinoma, about 15 had melanoma, 9 had renal cell carcinoma and 9 had head and neck cancer. In the dose-escalation cohort, 82.7% of patients were male, and the mean age was 60 years with a range of roughly 23 to 90. Prior anti-PD-1, anti-PD-L1 or anti-CTLA-4 therapy was permitted, and about two fifths of dose-escalation patients had received checkpoint inhibitors. Three dose-escalation patients achieved partial responses, one with hepatocellular carcinoma and two with cutaneous melanoma. The point of sequencing TCRbeta in the periphery was to test whether ivuxolimab changed TCR sequence diversity and drove clonal T-cell expansion. The paper reports the monotherapy dose-escalation portion (N = 52 patients) of the phase I ivuxolimab trial.

What the work shows at the level of the full study, not this receptor alone: At doses of 0.1 to 3.0 mg/kg, clonal expansion of both CD4+ and CD8+ blood T cells was observed from baseline to week 6. After ivuxolimab, expanded clones were on average more numerous among CD8+ T cells than among CD4+ T cells. Low levels of normalized T-cell clonal expansion were also seen in some patients who did not respond. The antigen specificity of the peripheral T cells that underwent clonal expansion was not determined. Partial responders in the 0.1-3.0 mg/kg groups had among the lowest normalized peripheral clonal expansion, especially among CD8+ T cells.

Details on this clone: No antigen is known for it. No base qualities exist here, and no much larger clone lies one base off it.

Patients with a history of autoimmune disease or receiving systemic immunosuppression were excluded from the trial. Peripheral blood for TCR sequencing was collected from all dose cohorts at baseline, on cycle 4 day 1, and on cycle 7 day 1. Samples came from an open-label, multicenter, first-in-human phase I dose-escalation trial of ivuxolimab. Adults with locally advanced or metastatic melanoma, renal cell, hepatocellular, or head and neck squamous cell carcinoma were enrolled in the trial. Before TCR sequencing, CD4+ T cells and CD8+ T cells from peripheral blood were sorted into separate populations. For sequencing of the TCRbeta CDR3 region, genomic DNA was extracted from the sorted cells. TCRbeta CDR3 regions were sequenced using the immunoSEQ Assay. TCRdb re-hosts the immuneACCESS table, in-frame sequences only. Its copies lack some clones; in the studies checked, an unresolved V gene accounts for under half of them, and the cause for the rest is not known. In all, the sample holds around 84,000 clones, and around nine tenths of those were seen once. 0.15% to 0.2% of the sample is in the top ten clones.

The CDR3 starts with the cysteine, ends with the phenylalanine, and has 17 residues. Only CDR3 DNA is held: 51 bases, read in frame from base 1. CDR1 and CDR2 are drawn from the germline V gene: MGHRA, YSYEKL. V sheds 10 bases and J sheds 2 bases, leaving 25 bases between their ends. Sequenced material: CD4+ or CD8+ T cells sorted from blood, taken in a trial of the OX40 agonist ivuxolimab. This clonotype was sampled from an adult with an advanced solid tumor such as melanoma, head and neck, liver or kidney cancer. The sequence is built from TRBV4-1 and TRBJ2-3; tentative D gene TRBD1, with 6 bases matching. The CDR3 reads CATTLDRTAPFTDTQYF. The nucleotides read TGCGCCACAACCCTTGATCGGACAGCGCCCTTCACAGATACGCAGTATTTT.